This T cell receptor (beta chain) was observed in a study of cytomegalovirus exposure and HLA in healthy donors. The germline V gene encodes CDR1 MDHEN and CDR2 SYDVKM. With 6 bases clipped from V and 1 base from J, the junction kept 5 bases outside the gene matches. The CDR3 has 15 residues. A multiplex PCR was run with 60 Vbeta primers and 13 Jbeta primers. The method was immunoSEQ multiplex PCR; TCRdb's version includes in-frame clones alone and lacks a portion of them. The sample has 150,000 to 200,000 clones, approximately 80% seen once; the top ten hold about 2.2%. A remark on this clone: Its target is not known.

General study points: Cytomegalovirus-associated TCR beta chains were listed, numbering under 200. CMV serostatus was the only recorded immune exposure for donors. A few of the chains that were CMV-associated were confirmed in vitro to be specific for CMV antigens.

What was sequenced was PBMCs. This rearrangement joins TRBV28 to TRBJ2-5; 10 bases map to TRBD2. This receptor was taken from a woman aged 45-60 years in good health and CMV-seronegative. CDR3: CASSRAGGSQETQYF. CDR3 DNA sequence: TGTGCCAGCAGCAGAGCGGGGGGGAGCCAAGAGACCCAGTACTTC.